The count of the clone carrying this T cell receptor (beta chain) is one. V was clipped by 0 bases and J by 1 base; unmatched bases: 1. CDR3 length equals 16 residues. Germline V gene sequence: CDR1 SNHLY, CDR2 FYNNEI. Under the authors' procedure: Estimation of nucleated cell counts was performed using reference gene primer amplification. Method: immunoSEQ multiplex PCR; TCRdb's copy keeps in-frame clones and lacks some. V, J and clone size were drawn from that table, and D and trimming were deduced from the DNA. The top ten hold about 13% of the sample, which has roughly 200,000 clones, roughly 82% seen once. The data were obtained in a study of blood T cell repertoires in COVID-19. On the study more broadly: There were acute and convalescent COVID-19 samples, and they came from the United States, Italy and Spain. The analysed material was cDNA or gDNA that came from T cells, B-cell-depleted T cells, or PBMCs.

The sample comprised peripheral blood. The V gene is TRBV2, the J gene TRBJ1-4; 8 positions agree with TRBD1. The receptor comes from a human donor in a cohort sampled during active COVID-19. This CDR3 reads CASSEAGQGTNEKLFF. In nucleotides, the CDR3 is TGTGCCAGCAGTGAAGCAGGACAGGGAACTAATGAAAAACTGTTTTTT.